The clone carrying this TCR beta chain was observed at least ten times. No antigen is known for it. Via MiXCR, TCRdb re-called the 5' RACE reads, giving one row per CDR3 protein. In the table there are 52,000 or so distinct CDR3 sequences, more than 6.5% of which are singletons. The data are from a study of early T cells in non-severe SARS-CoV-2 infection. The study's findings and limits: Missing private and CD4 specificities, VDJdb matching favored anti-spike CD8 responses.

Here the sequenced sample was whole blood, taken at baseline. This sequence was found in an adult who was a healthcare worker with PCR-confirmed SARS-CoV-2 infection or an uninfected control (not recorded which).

This CDR3 reads CASSRGVRNIQYF. The DNA of the CDR3 is TGTGCCAGTAGCCGCGGGGTACGCAACATTCAGTACTTC. The V gene is TRBV19, the J gene TRBJ2-4; possibly TRBD2 for D (6 bases). Deletions cut 6 bases from V and 7 bases from J, with 13 bases between. CDR3 size: 13 residues. CDR1 and CDR2 (germline): LNHDA, SQIVND (reference sequence).